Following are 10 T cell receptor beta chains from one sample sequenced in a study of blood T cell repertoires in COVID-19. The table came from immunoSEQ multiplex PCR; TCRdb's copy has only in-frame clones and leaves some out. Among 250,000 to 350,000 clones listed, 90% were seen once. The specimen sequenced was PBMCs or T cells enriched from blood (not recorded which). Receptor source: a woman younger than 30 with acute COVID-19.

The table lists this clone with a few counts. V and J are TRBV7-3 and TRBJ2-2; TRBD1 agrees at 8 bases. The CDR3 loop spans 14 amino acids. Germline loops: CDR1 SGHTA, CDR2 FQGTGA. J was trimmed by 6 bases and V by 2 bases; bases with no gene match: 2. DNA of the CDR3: TGTGCCAGCAGCTTAGGGACAGGCCCCGGGGAGCTGTTTTTT. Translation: CASSLGTGPGELFF.

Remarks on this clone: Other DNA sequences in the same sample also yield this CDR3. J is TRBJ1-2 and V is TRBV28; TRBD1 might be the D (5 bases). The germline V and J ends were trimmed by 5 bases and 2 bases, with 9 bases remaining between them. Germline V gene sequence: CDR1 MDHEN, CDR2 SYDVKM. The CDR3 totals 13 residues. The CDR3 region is CASSVTGNYGYTF. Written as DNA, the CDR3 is TGTGCCAGCAGTGTCACAGGAAACTATGGCTACACCTTC.

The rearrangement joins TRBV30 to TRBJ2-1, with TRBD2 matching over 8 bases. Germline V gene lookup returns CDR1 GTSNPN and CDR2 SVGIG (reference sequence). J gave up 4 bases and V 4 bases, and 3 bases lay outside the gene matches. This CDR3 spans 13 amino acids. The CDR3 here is CAWTGTRYNEQFF. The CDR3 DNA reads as TGTGCCTGGACCGGGACTAGATACAATGAGCAGTTCTTC.

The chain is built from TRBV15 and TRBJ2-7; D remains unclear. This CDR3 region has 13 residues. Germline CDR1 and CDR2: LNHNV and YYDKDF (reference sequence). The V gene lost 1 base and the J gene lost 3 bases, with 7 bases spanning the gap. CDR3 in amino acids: CATSRGAGYEQYF. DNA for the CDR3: TGTGCCACCAGCAGAGGCGCAGGCTACGAGCAGTACTTC.

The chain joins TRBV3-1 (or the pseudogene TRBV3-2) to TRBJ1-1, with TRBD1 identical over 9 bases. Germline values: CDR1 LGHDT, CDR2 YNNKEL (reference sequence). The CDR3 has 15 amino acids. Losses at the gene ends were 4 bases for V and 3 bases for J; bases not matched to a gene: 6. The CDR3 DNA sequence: TGTGCCAGCAGCCCACCACAGGGGGCTTACACTGAAGCTTTCTTT. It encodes CASSPPQGAYTEAFF.

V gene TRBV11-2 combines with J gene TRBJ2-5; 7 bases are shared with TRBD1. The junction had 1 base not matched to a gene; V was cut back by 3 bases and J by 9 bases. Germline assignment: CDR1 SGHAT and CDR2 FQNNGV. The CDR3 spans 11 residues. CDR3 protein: CASSFDRAQYF. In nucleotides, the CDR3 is TGTGCCAGCAGCTTCGACAGGGCCCAGTACTTC.

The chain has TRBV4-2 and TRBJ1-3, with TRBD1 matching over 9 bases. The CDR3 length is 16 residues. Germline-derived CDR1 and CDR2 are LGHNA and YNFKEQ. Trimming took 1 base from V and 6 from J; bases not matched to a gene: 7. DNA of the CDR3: TGTGCCAGCAGCCAAGTCTACAGGGGGCCTGAAAACACCATATATTTT. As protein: CASSQVYRGPENTIYF.

The CDR3 nucleotides read TGTGCCAGTAGTGGTTGGGGCTACTCTGGAAACACCATATATTTT. This gives the protein CASSGWGYSGNTIYF. This chain joins TRBV19 and TRBJ1-3; D is possibly TRBD1 (5 bases). Trimming pared 5 bases from V and 0 bases from J, leaving 11 bases between. Germline V lookup: CDR1 LNHDA, CDR2 SQIVND (reference sequence). The CDR3 is 15 amino acids.

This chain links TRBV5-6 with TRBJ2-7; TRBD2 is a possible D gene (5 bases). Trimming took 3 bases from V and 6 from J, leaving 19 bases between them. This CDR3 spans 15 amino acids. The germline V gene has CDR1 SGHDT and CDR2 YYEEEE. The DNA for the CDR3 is TGTGCCAGCAGCTCAGGTGGAGGACTTCCTCTCGAGCAGTACTTC. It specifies CASSSGGGLPLEQYF.

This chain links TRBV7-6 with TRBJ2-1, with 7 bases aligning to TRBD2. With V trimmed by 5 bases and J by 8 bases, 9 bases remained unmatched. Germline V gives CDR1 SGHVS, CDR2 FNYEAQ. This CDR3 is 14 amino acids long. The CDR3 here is CASSRGGPADEQFF. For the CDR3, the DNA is TGTGCCAGCAGCCGGGGAGGGCCTGCTGATGAGCAGTTCTTC.